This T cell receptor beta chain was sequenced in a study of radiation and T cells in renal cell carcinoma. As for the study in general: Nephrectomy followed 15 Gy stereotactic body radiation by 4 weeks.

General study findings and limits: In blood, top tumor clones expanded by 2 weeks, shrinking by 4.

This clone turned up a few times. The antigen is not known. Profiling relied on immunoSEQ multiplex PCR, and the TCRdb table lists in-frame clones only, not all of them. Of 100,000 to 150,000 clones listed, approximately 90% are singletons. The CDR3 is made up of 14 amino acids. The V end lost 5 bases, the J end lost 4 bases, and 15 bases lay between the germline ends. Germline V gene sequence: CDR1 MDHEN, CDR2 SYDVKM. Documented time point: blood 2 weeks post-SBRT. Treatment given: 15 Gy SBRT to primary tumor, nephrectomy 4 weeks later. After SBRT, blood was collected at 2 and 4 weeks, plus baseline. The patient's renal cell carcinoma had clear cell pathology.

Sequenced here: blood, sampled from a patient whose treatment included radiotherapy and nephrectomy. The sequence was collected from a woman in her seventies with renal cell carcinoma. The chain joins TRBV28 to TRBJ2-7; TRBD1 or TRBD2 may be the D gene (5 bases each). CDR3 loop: CASSTPGPRYEQYF. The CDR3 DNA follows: TGTGCCAGCAGTACACCGGGACCGAGATACGAGCAGTACTTC.